A single sample is the source of the 30 T cell receptor beta chains below, sequenced in a study of blood T cell repertoires in COVID-19. Generated by immunoSEQ multiplex PCR, the TCRdb table keeps only in-frame clones and is missing some. This sample has 230,000 or so clones, with roughly 90% found just once. The sample taken for sequencing was peripheral blood. These receptors all stem from a man aged 35-49 years with active or convalescent COVID-19.

The rearrangement joins TRBV5-1 to TRBJ2-5, with 7 positions matching TRBD1. Trimming removed 4 bases from V and 2 bases from J; junction bases left unmatched: 11. In germline, CDR1 is SGHRS, CDR2 YFSETQ. The CDR3 consists of 16 residues. CDR3 region: CASSPEPAGGQETQYF. The CDR3 DNA follows: TGCGCCAGCAGCCCCGAACCGGCAGGGGGACAAGAGACCCAGTACTTC.

This clone was picked up one time. The V and J genes are TRBV7-9 and TRBJ2-1, with 10 bases that match TRBD2. V lost 1 base, J lost 7 bases, and 4 bases stayed unmatched. The length of the CDR3 is 15 residues. CDR1 SEHNR and CDR2 FQNEAQ come from the germline V gene (reference sequence). DNA for the CDR3: TGTGCCAGCAGCTTAGGATCTAGCGGGGGTAATGAGCAGTTCTTC. Encoded protein: CASSLGSSGGNEQFF.

The chain joins TRBV30 to TRBJ2-3; D is possibly TRBD1 (6 bases). The CDR3 loop spans 12 amino acids. CDR1 GTSNPN and CDR2 SVGIG come from the germline V gene (reference sequence). V lost 5 bases to trimming and J lost 5 bases, with 11 bases between them. The CDR3 here is CAWEAGEDTQYF. CDR3 DNA: TGTGCCTGGGAGGCAGGGGAAGATACGCAGTATTTT.

J is TRBJ2-7 and V is TRBV4-1, with TRBD1 as a possible D gene (6 bases). The germline V gene has CDR1 MGHRA and CDR2 YSYEKL. V was shortened by 4 bases and J by 1 base, with 11 bases between the two germline ends. The CDR3 is 14 amino acids. In DNA form, the CDR3 reads TGCGCCAGCAGCCCCGAGGGGGAGTCCTACGAGCAGTACTTC. Residues: CASSPEGESYEQYF.

The table lists this clone with a few counts. The chain links TRBV4-2 to TRBJ1-1, with a weak D call TRBD1 (6 bases). V was pared by 4 bases and J by 3 bases, with 12 bases between. The CDR3 runs 14 residues. Germline loops: CDR1 LGHNA, CDR2 YNFKEQ. This CDR3 reads CASSPLAGDTEAFF. The CDR3 nucleotides are TGTGCCAGCAGCCCTCTTGCAGGGGACACTGAAGCTTTCTTT.

The chain is built from TRBV12-3 or TRBV12-4 and TRBJ1-2, with 8 bases aligning to TRBD1. CDR3 size: 13 residues. V shed 3 bases, J shed 8 bases, and the junction held 5 bases outside the gene matches. CDR3 bases: TGTGCCAGCAGTTTTCAGGGGGCGGTAGGCTACACCTTC. Translated, it gives CASSFQGAVGYTF.

This sequence joins TRBV6-5 and TRBJ1-1; D remains ambiguous. V was clipped by 6 bases and J by 11 bases, with 16 bases between them. Germline V gene data show CDR1 as MNHEY and CDR2 as SVGAGI. The CDR3 sequence is 12 residues long. The CDR3 reads CASSPEGARAFF. The CDR3, as DNA: TGTGCCAGCAGCCCCGAAGGAGCGAGGGCTTTCTTT.

This clone was seen more than once but under ten times. The rearrangement joins TRBV19 to TRBJ1-2, with a possible D match to TRBD1 (6 bases). The V and J ends lost 1 base and 8 bases respectively, with 20 bases between them. The CDR3 is 16 amino acids. Germline V gene lookup returns CDR1 LNHDA and CDR2 SQIVND (reference sequence). The CDR3 sequence: CASSIGPPRRGNGYTF. DNA of the CDR3: TGTGCCAGTAGTATAGGCCCCCCGCGAAGGGGGAACGGCTACACCTTC.

This chain connects TRBV18 to TRBJ1-4, with TRBD1 as a possible D gene (6 bases). The CDR3 is 14 residues long. Germline V gives CDR1 KGHSH, CDR2 LQKENI. The V gene lost 0 bases and the J gene lost 10 bases, with 12 bases spanning the gap. CDR3 sequence (DNA): TGTGCCAGCTCACCACCGACTATACAGGGAAAACTGTTTTTT. It yields the protein CASSPPTIQGKLFF.

The V gene is TRBV2, the J gene TRBJ1-5, with a weak D call TRBD1 (5 bases). CDR1 is SNHLY, CDR2 FYNNEI, per germline. V shed 4 bases and J shed 6 bases, with 13 bases lying between them. This CDR3 has 14 residues. As DNA, the CDR3 is TGTGCCAGCAGTGCGGGCCAGGGAATTCAGCCCCAGCATTTT. Amino acids: CASSAGQGIQPQHF.

The V gene is TRBV10-2, the J gene TRBJ2-2; D possibly corresponds to TRBD2 (5 bases). The CDR3 is 16 amino acids. V lost 4 bases and J lost 0, with 12 bases in between. Germline V gene lookup returns CDR1 WSHSY and CDR2 SAAADI. CDR3 region: CASSGAAFANTGELFF. In nucleotides, the CDR3 is TGCGCCAGCAGTGGAGCGGCGTTCGCGAACACCGGGGAGCTGTTTTTT.

The chain is built from TRBV4-1 and TRBJ1-3, with D possibly matching TRBD1 (5 bases). The ends were cut back, 1 base at V and 1 base at J, with 11 bases in the middle. The CDR3 spans 16 residues. Germline values: CDR1 MGHRA, CDR2 YSYEKL. The CDR3 loop reads CASSQADGGSGNTIYF. In DNA form, the CDR3 reads TGCGCCAGCAGCCAAGCGGACGGGGGGTCTGGAAACACCATATATTTT.

The rearrangement links TRBV7-9 to TRBJ1-5; D gene unclear. The germline V and J ends were trimmed by 1 base and 7 bases, with 8 bases remaining between them. The CDR3 runs to 13 residues. In germline, CDR1 is SEHNR, CDR2 FQNEAQ (reference sequence). CDR3 in DNA: TGTGCCAGCAGCTTAGGGGCCTACCAGCCCCAGCATTTT. Protein sequence: CASSLGAYQPQHF.

The chain is built from TRBV10-2 and TRBJ1-1; TRBD1 might be the D (5 bases). This CDR3 contains 13 residues. V lost 9 bases and J 1 base, leaving 12 bases between the germline ends. Germline V gives CDR1 WSHSY, CDR2 SAAADI. The CDR3 is CASTPQGNTEAFF. The CDR3 nucleotides are TGCGCCAGTACTCCTCAGGGGAACACTGAAGCTTTCTTT.

This chain connects TRBV19 to TRBJ1-2; tentative D call: TRBD1 (5 bases). The CDR3 has 13 amino acids. The germline V gene encodes CDR1 LNHDA and CDR2 SQIVND (reference sequence). Trimming took 3 bases from V and 2 from J, leaving 7 bases between them. CDR3: CASSMYRNYGYTF. CDR3 nucleotide sequence: TGTGCCAGTAGTATGTACAGGAACTATGGCTACACCTTC.

This chain uses TRBV11-3 with TRBJ2-3, with a possible D match to TRBD1 (6 bases). The CDR3 has 15 amino acids. Germline values: CDR1 SGHNT, CDR2 YENEEA. Trimming took off 5 bases at V and 1 base at J, with 13 bases between the two ends. CDR3 sequence: CASSQGQLRTDTQYF. The CDR3 DNA reads TGTGCCAGCAGCCAAGGACAGTTACGCACAGATACGCAGTATTTT.

V usage is TRBV28 and J usage is TRBJ1-5; a weak D match, TRBD1 (6 bases). Trimming pared 8 bases from V and 6 bases from J, leaving 14 bases between. This CDR3 comprises 13 residues. Germline V CDR1 and CDR2: MDHEN, SYDVKM. As DNA, the CDR3 is TGTGCCAGCGTACTACAGGGATTTCAGCCCCAGCATTTT. Its translation is CASVLQGFQPQHF.

This chain connects TRBV28 to TRBJ1-3, with no clear D. Trimming removed 3 bases from V and 0 bases from J, with 18 bases in between. Germline V lookup: CDR1 MDHEN, CDR2 SYDVKM. The CDR3 totals 18 residues. For the CDR3, the DNA is TGTGCCAGCAGTTTTAATTTAAGGAGGGAGTTCTCTGGAAACACCATATATTTT. Its translation: CASSFNLRREFSGNTIYF.

The chain uses TRBV4-2 and TRBJ2-3, with 9 bases fitting TRBD2. Unmatched junction bases numbered 12, after V lost 2 bases and J lost 3 bases. Germline V gene sequence: CDR1 LGHNA, CDR2 YNFKEQ. The CDR3 runs 18 residues. CDR3 amino acids: CASSQPTSGGGATDTQYF. In DNA form, the CDR3 reads TGTGCCAGCAGCCAACCGACCTCGGGCGGGGGGGCAACAGATACGCAGTATTTT.

The count of this clone is one. The chain is built from TRBV27 and TRBJ2-1, with a tentative D call TRBD1 (5 bases). CDR1 and CDR2 (germline): MNHEY, SMNVEV (reference sequence). This CDR3 is built from 14 residues. Trimming pared 4 bases from V and 5 bases from J, leaving 12 bases between. CDR3 in DNA: TGTGCCAGCAGTTACCAGGGCGAGAACAATGAGCAGTTCTTC. Residues: CASSYQGENNEQFF.

J is TRBJ2-7 and V is TRBV27; maybe TRBD1 (6 bases). The CDR3 length is 14 residues. Trimming left V 3 bases short and J 3 bases short, with 12 bases between. Germline V lookup: CDR1 MNHEY, CDR2 SMNVEV (reference sequence). For the CDR3, the DNA is TGTGCCAGCAGTTTTACAGGGTCGTTCTACGAGCAGTACTTC. Translation gives CASSFTGSFYEQYF.

With regard to this clone: Within the sample, other DNA sequences also encode this same CDR3. The CDR3 DNA is TGCGCCAGCAGCTTGGGACAGGCTTACAATGAGCAGTTCTTC. It yields the protein CASSLGQAYNEQFF. This chain links TRBV5-1 with TRBJ2-1, with D perhaps TRBD1 (6 bases). Germline-derived CDR1 and CDR2 are SGHRS and YFSETQ. This CDR3 contains 14 residues. V lost 0 bases and J 4 bases, leaving 8 bases between the germline ends.

The CDR3 reads CASSPTLGLRYGSYNSPLHF. The CDR3 nucleotides are TGTGCCAGCTCACCCACTTTGGGACTTAGATATGGCTCCTATAATTCACCCCTCCACTTT. The chain links TRBV18 to TRBJ1-6, with a possible D match to TRBD1 (5 bases). CDR1 KGHSH and CDR2 LQKENI come from the germline V gene. The germline V and J ends were trimmed by 3 bases and 0 bases, with 21 bases remaining between them. The CDR3 spans 20 residues.

This clone was found once. This chain uses TRBV30 with TRBJ1-6, with TRBD1 matching 7 bases. The germline CDR1 and CDR2 sequences are GTSNPN and SVGIG (reference sequence). Trimming removed 5 bases from V and 4 bases from J; junction bases left unmatched: 2. The CDR3 spans 13 residues. CDR3 in amino acids: CAWGTEYNSPLHF. CDR3 in DNA: TGTGCCTGGGGGACAGAGTATAATTCACCCCTCCACTTT. The variable domain in full, completed from reference TRBV30 and TRBJ1-6, reads SQTIHQWPATLVQPVGSPLSLECTVEGTSNPNLYWYRQAAGRGLQLLFYSVGIGQISSEVPQNLSASRPQDRQFILSSKKLLLSDSGFYLCAWGTEYNSPLHFGNGTRLTVT.

V usage is TRBV6-6 and J usage is TRBJ1-2; 7 bases align to TRBD1. The CDR3 loop spans 14 amino acids. The germline V gene encodes CDR1 MNHNY and CDR2 SVGAGI (reference sequence). J lost 6 bases, V lost 5 bases, and 9 bases had no gene match. The CDR3: CASSSQQGYNGYTF. The CDR3 region has the DNA TGTGCCAGCAGTAGTCAACAGGGGTACAATGGCTACACCTTC.

The chain has TRBV28 and TRBJ1-2; weak D call: TRBD1 (5 bases). V was clipped by 2 bases and J by 2 bases, with 9 bases between them. The germline gives CDR1 MDHEN, CDR2 SYDVKM. The CDR3 length is 14 residues. CDR3 coding DNA: TGTGCCAGCAGTTTAAACACAGGAAACTATGGCTACACCTTC. Translation: CASSLNTGNYGYTF.

The V gene is TRBV28, the J gene TRBJ2-1; D possibly corresponds to TRBD1 (7 bases). This CDR3 contains 15 residues. V lost 3 bases, J lost 5 bases, and 14 bases lay in between. Germline V gives CDR1 MDHEN, CDR2 SYDVKM. Here the CDR3 DNA reads TGTGCCAGCAGTTTGGATCAGGGGGGTGACAATGAGCAGTTCTTC. It codes for CASSLDQGGDNEQFF.

The chain is built from TRBV18 and TRBJ1-3; D is unclear. Trimming removed 1 base at V and 11 bases at J, with 21 bases between. The germline V gene encodes CDR1 KGHSH and CDR2 LQKENI. This CDR3 has 16 residues. CDR3 nucleotide sequence: TGTGCCAGCTCACCACAAGTCCTGGGAGACCTCGGCTCCATATATTTT. This sequence encodes CASSPQVLGDLGSIYF. Together with reference TRBV18 and TRBJ1-3, the CDR3 gives the full variable domain: NAGVMQNPRHLVRRRGQEARLRCSPMKGHSHVYWYRQLPEEGLKFMVYLQKENIIDESGMPKERFSAEFPKEGPSILRIQQVVRGDSAAYFCASSPQVLGDLGSIYFGEGSWLTVV.

The rearrangement joins TRBV19 to TRBJ2-7; D gene unclear. The CDR3 is 12 amino acids. Deletions cut 6 bases from V and 3 bases from J, with 9 bases between. Per germline, CDR1 LNHDA and CDR2 SQIVND (reference sequence). The CDR3 loop is CASRNNFYEQYF. DNA of the CDR3: TGTGCCAGTAGGAACAATTTCTACGAGCAGTACTTC.

The rearrangement links TRBV7-6 to TRBJ1-6; 9 positions match TRBD1. The CDR3 is 15 amino acids. In germline, CDR1 is SGHVS, CDR2 FNYEAQ. The V and J ends lost 5 bases and 10 bases, in that order; junction bases with no gene match: 9. DNA for the CDR3: TGTGCCAGCAGCCTTTCCGGGACAGGGAACTCACCCCTCCACTTT. Translated: CASSLSGTGNSPLHF.